Below are 16 T cell receptor beta chains sequenced from a single sample in a study of T cell changes during pregnancy in multiple sclerosis (dated by TCRdb to between 2018 and 2021). Receptor amplification or capture employed the immunoSEQ multiplex PCR assay. TCRdb stores this immuneACCESS table with in-frame sequences only. Part of the clones is absent; in the studies checked, under half of the shortfall reflects unresolved V genes, and no reason is known for the rest. This sample comprises under 85,000 clones, 75% to 95% of them detected only once. The top ten constitute about 1.5% of the sample. The source material was peripheral blood, sampled in the third trimester of pregnancy. All receptors derive from a female donor with multiple sclerosis, enrolled in a pregnancy study.

The chain recombines TRBV20-1 with TRBJ2-7; D not resolved. The germline V gene has CDR1 DFQATT and CDR2 SNEGSKA (reference sequence). The CDR3 totals 11 residues. Trimming cost V 4 bases and J 3 bases, with 7 bases left between them. The CDR3 spells CSANSHYEQYF. CDR3 sequence (DNA): TGCAGTGCTAATAGCCACTACGAGCAGTACTTC.

V gene TRBV11-2 combines with J gene TRBJ1-3; 7 bases match TRBD1. V shed 4 bases, J shed 4 bases, and the junction held 10 bases outside the gene matches. The CDR3 has 16 amino acids. CDR1 is SGHAT and CDR2 is FQNNGV in the germline V gene. The CDR3 DNA follows: TGTGCCAGCAGCTCACTCGACAGGGTCGAAGGAAACACCATATATTTT. As protein: CASSSLDRVEGNTIYF.

The genes are TRBV4-3 and TRBJ2-7, with 9 bases fitting TRBD1. Germline CDR1 is LGHNA and CDR2 is YSLEER. The CDR3 length is 15 residues. V trimming: 4 bases; J trimming: 0 bases; junction bases outside the gene matches: 4. The CDR3 reads CASSLTGGGSYEQYF. The CDR3 DNA sequence: TGCGCCAGCAGCCTAACAGGGGGCGGCTCCTACGAGCAGTACTTC.

The chain uses TRBV9 and TRBJ1-2; no definite D call. V was trimmed by 2 bases and J by 3 bases, leaving 14 bases between them. The CDR3 sequence is 15 residues long. Germline V gives CDR1 SGDLS, CDR2 YYNGEE. The CDR3, as DNA: TGTGCCAGCAGCGTTCTGGGCAAAAGTGACTATGGCTACACCTTC. This sequence encodes CASSVLGKSDYGYTF.

The V and J genes are TRBV18 and TRBJ1-1; TRBD1 aligns across 8 bases. V was pared by 5 bases and J by 2 bases, with 4 bases of the junction left unmatched. The CDR3 length is 14 residues. Looked up from germline, CDR1 is KGHSH and CDR2 is LQKENI. The CDR3 loop reads CASSRDRSNTEAFF. As DNA, the CDR3 is TGTGCCAGCTCAAGGGACAGGTCAAACACTGAAGCTTTCTTT.

The rearrangement joins TRBV7-2 to TRBJ1-3; D might be TRBD1 (5 bases). Germline V lookup: CDR1 SGHTA, CDR2 FQGNSA. V lost 5 bases and J lost 4, with 15 bases in between. The CDR3 length is 15 residues. The CDR3 DNA reads TGTGCCAGCAGCCTGCAGGGTGCAGTGGGAAACACCATATATTTT. Encoded protein: CASSLQGAVGNTIYF.

This sequence joins TRBV14 and TRBJ1-6, with D maybe TRBD1 (5 bases). The ends were cut back, 3 bases at V and 8 bases at J, with 14 bases in the middle. Germline V lookup: CDR1 SGHDN, CDR2 FVKESK. The CDR3 is 15 amino acids. The chain's CDR3 is CASSHLPRGDSPLHF. The DNA for the CDR3 is TGTGCCAGCAGCCACCTCCCCCGGGGGGATTCACCCCTCCACTTT.

The CDR3 loop is CASSYIQGLRNYGYTF. CDR3 DNA: TGCGCCAGCAGTTACATACAGGGTTTAAGGAACTATGGCTACACCTTC. The chain couples TRBV10-1 to TRBJ1-2, with D perhaps matching TRBD1 (6 bases). Trimming took off 5 bases at V and 2 bases at J, with 18 bases between the two ends. Germline-derived CDR1 and CDR2 are WNHNN and SYGVQD (reference sequence). The CDR3 loop spans 16 amino acids.

The chain combines TRBV4-3 with TRBJ2-7; TRBD1 matches 11 bases. The length of the CDR3 is 16 residues. Germline assignment: CDR1 LGHNA and CDR2 YSLEER. Trimming removed 4 bases from V and 4 bases from J; junction bases left unmatched: 9. For the CDR3, the DNA is TGCGCCAGCAGCCCTGGCCGAGGACAGGGGGCTTACGAGCAGTACTTC. Translating gives CASSPGRGQGAYEQYF.

This clone was seen more than once but under ten times. The chain employs TRBV11-2 and TRBJ1-1; D uncertain. The germline V gene encodes CDR1 SGHAT and CDR2 FQNNGV. V shed 3 bases and J shed 3 bases, with 11 bases lying between them. The CDR3 spans 14 residues. This CDR3 reads CASSLAGIDTEAFF. The CDR3 DNA sequence: TGTGCCAGCAGCTTGGCAGGTATCGACACTGAAGCTTTCTTT.

V and J are TRBV7-2 and TRBJ1-3; tentatively, D is TRBD1 (5 bases). The ends were cut back, 6 bases at V and 1 base at J, with 13 bases in the middle. The CDR3 runs 15 residues. Germline V gene sequence: CDR1 SGHTA, CDR2 FQGNSA. The CDR3 region has the DNA TGTGCCAGCAGTGTCCAGGGAGGGTCTGGAAACACCATATATTTT. Its protein is CASSVQGGSGNTIYF.

V usage is TRBV7-9 and J usage is TRBJ1-4, with 9 bases lining up with TRBD1. J was trimmed by 8 bases and V by 2 bases; bases with no gene match: 9. Germline-derived CDR1 and CDR2 are SEHNR and FQNEAQ (reference sequence). The CDR3 has 16 residues. CDR3 sequence: CASSLKRTGEKEKLFF. The CDR3 DNA follows: TGTGCCAGCAGCTTAAAAAGGACAGGGGAGAAGGAAAAACTGTTTTTT.

This chain joins TRBV27 and TRBJ2-2; 7 bases are shared with TRBD1. Unmatched junction bases numbered 11, after V lost 6 bases and J lost 4 bases. Germline V gives CDR1 MNHEY, CDR2 SMNVEV (reference sequence). This CDR3 is 16 amino acids long. The CDR3 bases are TGTGCCAGCAGCCAACTCAGGACAGGCGGCACCGGGGAGCTGTTTTTT. It translates to CASSQLRTGGTGELFF.

The chain links TRBV19 to TRBJ1-2; D not resolved. The V and J ends lost 3 bases and 4 bases respectively, with 12 bases between them. The CDR3 runs to 14 residues. CDR1 is LNHDA, CDR2 SQIVND, per germline (reference sequence). The CDR3 DNA sequence: TGTGCCAGTAGTATGGGCAGCCTCCTCTATGGCTACACCTTC. Protein: CASSMGSLLYGYTF.

This chain connects TRBV7-9 to TRBJ2-6, with D unresolved. Germline lookup yields CDR1 SEHNR and CDR2 FQNEAQ (reference sequence). CDR3 length equals 15 residues. Trimming stripped 5 bases from V and 0 bases from J, with 8 bases between. For the CDR3, the DNA is TGTGCCAGCAGCATAACCAGCTCTGGGGCCAACGTCCTGACTTTC. It translates to CASSITSSGANVLTF.

The sample holds a few counts of this clone. The V call is TRBV7-9, the J call TRBJ2-2; 8 nucleotides line up with TRBD1. Germline assignment: CDR1 SEHNR and CDR2 FQNEAQ (reference sequence). Trimming removed 5 bases from V and 3 bases from J; junction bases left unmatched: 5. This CDR3 region has 15 residues. Written as DNA, the CDR3 is TGTGCCAGCAGCCCCGGGACAGGAGACACCGGGGAGCTGTTTTTT. It specifies CASSPGTGDTGELFF.